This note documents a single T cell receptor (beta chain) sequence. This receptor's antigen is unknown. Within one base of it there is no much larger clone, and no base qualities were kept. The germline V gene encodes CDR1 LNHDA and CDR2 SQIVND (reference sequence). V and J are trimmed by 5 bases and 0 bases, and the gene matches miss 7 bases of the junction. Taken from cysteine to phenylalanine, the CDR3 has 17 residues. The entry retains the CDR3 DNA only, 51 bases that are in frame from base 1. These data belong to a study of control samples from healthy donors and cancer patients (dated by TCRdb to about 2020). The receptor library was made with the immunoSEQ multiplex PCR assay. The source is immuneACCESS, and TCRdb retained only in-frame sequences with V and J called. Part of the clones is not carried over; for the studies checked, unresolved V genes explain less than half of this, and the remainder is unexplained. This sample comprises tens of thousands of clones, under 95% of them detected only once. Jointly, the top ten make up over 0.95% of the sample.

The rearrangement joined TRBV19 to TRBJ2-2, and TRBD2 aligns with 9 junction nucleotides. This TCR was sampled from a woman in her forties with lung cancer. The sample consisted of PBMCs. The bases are TGTGCCAGTAGTTGGGGTAGCGGGGGCCCGAACACCGGGGAGCTGTTTTTT. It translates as CASSWGSGGPNTGELFF. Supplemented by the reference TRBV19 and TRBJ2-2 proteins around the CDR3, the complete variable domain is DGGITQSPKYLFRKEGQNVTLSCEQNLNHDAMYWYRQDPGQGLRLIYYSQIVNDFQKGDIAEGYSVSREKKESFPLTVTSAQKNPTAFYLCASSWGSGGPNTGELFFGEGSRLTVL.